This entry lists 16 T cell receptor beta chains sequenced from one sample in a study of blood T cell repertoires in COVID-19 (dated by TCRdb to the early 2020s). Library preparation employed the immunoSEQ multiplex PCR assay. TCRdb re-hosts the immuneACCESS table, in-frame sequences only. Its copies lack some clones; in the studies checked, an unresolved V gene accounts for under half of them, and the cause for the rest is not known. For this sample there are some 180,000 clones; 76% appear just once. Roughly 8.7% of the sample is in the top ten clones. Sequenced input: peripheral blood. These receptor sequences come from a woman aged 50 to 60 with active or convalescent COVID-19.

This clone appeared a single time. The rearrangement links TRBV19 to TRBJ1-1; no firm D call. The germline V gene has CDR1 LNHDA and CDR2 SQIVND (reference sequence). This CDR3 has 12 amino acids. The ends were cut back, 7 bases at V and 5 bases at J, with 11 bases in the middle. In DNA, the CDR3 is TGTGCCAGTACCTACAGTCTTACTGAAGCTTTCTTT. The encoded protein is CASTYSLTEAFF.

The rearrangement links TRBV9 to TRBJ2-3, with TRBD2 matching over 12 bases. Unmatched junction bases numbered 26, after V lost 4 bases and J lost 14 bases. From germline, CDR1 is SGDLS and CDR2 YYNGEE. The CDR3 runs to 19 residues. The CDR3 nucleotides are TGTGCCAGCAGCCCCCGACTAGCGGGGGCAGGTACGAGGACCCCGCGGCTGTATTTT. Translating gives CASSPRLAGAGTRTPRLYF.

The chain couples TRBV24-1 to TRBJ2-3, with D possibly matching TRBD1 (5 bases). The ends were cut back, 9 bases at V and 0 bases at J, with 15 bases in the middle. CDR3 length equals 15 residues. Germline V gene lookup returns CDR1 KGHDR and CDR2 SFDVKD. CDR3 nucleotide sequence: TGTGCCACCGGACATTCCACCACTAGCACAGATACGCAGTATTTT. Translating it yields CATGHSTTSTDTQYF.

This chain connects TRBV24-1 to TRBJ1-2; weak D call: TRBD1 (5 bases). V lost 0 bases, J lost 4 bases, and 17 bases lay in between. Germline-derived CDR1 and CDR2 are KGHDR and SFDVKD. The CDR3 covers 17 residues. The CDR3 DNA is TGTGCCACCAGTGATTTGCATTCCCGATCAGGGATCTATGGCTACACCTTC. Translated: CATSDLHSRSGIYGYTF.

V is TRBV28 and J is TRBJ1-6, with D possibly matching TRBD1 (6 bases). The CDR3 contains 17 residues. The V end lost 6 bases, the J end lost 7 bases, and 22 bases lay between the germline ends. Germline values: CDR1 MDHEN, CDR2 SYDVKM. The CDR3 DNA follows: TGTGCCAGCAGCCTGGGGGGGGGCCCAACGGGGAATTCACCCCTCCACTTT. Its translation is CASSLGGGPTGNSPLHF.

This clone occurred a few times. V gene TRBV4-1 combines with J gene TRBJ1-3; weak D call: TRBD1 (6 bases). This CDR3 spans 14 amino acids. V shed 6 bases and J shed 7 bases, with 16 bases lying between them. Germline CDR1 and CDR2: MGHRA and YSYEKL. CDR3 sequence: CASRDTGSGNTIYF. The CDR3 nucleotides are TGCGCCAGCAGGGACACAGGGTCGGGGAACACCATATATTTT.

This chain connects TRBV5-1 to TRBJ1-3; D perhaps matches TRBD1 (6 bases). Per the germline V gene, CDR1 is SGHRS and CDR2 is YFSETQ. This CDR3 spans 15 amino acids. Trimming cost V 5 bases and J 4 bases, with 16 bases left between them. The CDR3 DNA reads as TGCGCCAGCAGATCACAGGGTGGAGGCGGAAACACCATATATTTT. Translation: CASRSQGGGGNTIYF.

This chain joins TRBV5-5 and TRBJ1-1; D gene uncertain. V was pared by 0 bases and J by 1 base, with 4 bases between. This CDR3 contains 13 residues. Per the germline V gene, CDR1 is SGHKS and CDR2 is YYEKEE (reference sequence). The CDR3 region has the DNA TGTGCCAGCAGCTTGGGAGGGAACACTGAAGCTTTCTTT. It specifies CASSLGGNTEAFF.

CDR3 coding DNA: TGTGCCAGCAGTTCCCTGAGGGGGAAGAACACTGAAGCTTTCTTT. Protein sequence: CASSSLRGKNTEAFF. The rearrangement links TRBV28 to TRBJ1-1; perhaps TRBD1 as D (6 bases). There are 15 residues in the CDR3. Germline lookup yields CDR1 MDHEN and CDR2 SYDVKM. The V end was cut by 4 bases, the J end by 1 base, with 13 bases between.

The chain carries TRBV19 and TRBJ2-3; 9 bases align to TRBD2. CDR1 and CDR2 from the germline V gene are LNHDA and SQIVND (reference sequence). The J segment lost 3 bases and the V segment lost 3 bases, leaving 10 bases of the junction unmatched. CDR3 length: 17 residues. CDR3 nucleotides: TGTGCCAGTAGTATTCGGAATAGCGGGGGAGCTACAGATACGCAGTATTTT. Its protein is CASSIRNSGGATDTQYF.

The chain recombines TRBV2 with TRBJ1-2, with 8 bases matching TRBD1. CDR3 length equals 15 residues. Germline V CDR1 and CDR2: SNHLY, FYNNEI. J was trimmed by 5 bases and V by 4 bases; bases with no gene match: 9. The CDR3 nucleotides are TGTGCCAGCAGTGTATCGGACAGGGTGGGATATGGCTACACCTTC. It codes for CASSVSDRVGYGYTF.

J is TRBJ2-7 and V is TRBV6-2 or TRBV6-3; tentative D call: TRBD2 (5 bases). From germline, CDR1 is MNHEY and CDR2 SVGEGT. The CDR3 is made up of 15 amino acids. The ends were cut back, 1 base at V and 2 bases at J, with 12 bases in the middle. The CDR3 reads CASSYFRDYPYEQYF. Here the CDR3 DNA reads TGTGCCAGCAGTTACTTTCGAGACTATCCCTACGAGCAGTACTTC.

The chain joins TRBV5-5 to TRBJ2-7, with 9 bases lining up with TRBD2. V was clipped by 4 bases and J by 0 bases; unmatched bases: 8. Looked up from germline, CDR1 is SGHKS and CDR2 is YYEKEE (reference sequence). The CDR3 consists of 16 residues. CDR3 in amino acids: CASSPAGGLVSYEQYF. For the CDR3, the DNA is TGTGCCAGCAGCCCCGCGGGGGGGCTAGTCTCCTACGAGCAGTACTTC.

The rearrangement uses TRBV5-1 and TRBJ2-2; TRBD1 matches 10 bases. The trim removed 0 bases at V and 2 bases at J, leaving 4 bases unmatched. The CDR3 spans 17 residues. Germline V gene data show CDR1 as SGHRS and CDR2 as YFSETQ. The chain's CDR3 is CASSLVRTGGNTGELFF. In DNA form, the CDR3 reads TGCGCCAGCAGCTTGGTCAGGACAGGGGGAAACACCGGGGAGCTGTTTTTT.

This chain uses TRBV5-6 with TRBJ2-7; 8 nucleotides line up with TRBD1. V gave up 2 bases and J gave up 1 base; unmatched junction bases: 5. Germline CDR1 is SGHDT and CDR2 is YYEEEE. The CDR3 contains 15 residues. CDR3 in amino acids: CASSFDRGRSYEQYF. The CDR3 coding sequence is TGTGCCAGCAGCTTTGACAGGGGTCGTTCCTACGAGCAGTACTTC. Variable domain in full (rest from reference TRBV5-6 and TRBJ2-7): DAGVTQSPTHLIKTRGQQVTLRCSPKSGHDTVSWYQQALGQGPQFIFQYYEEEERQRGNFPDRFSGHQFPNYSSELNVNALLLGDSALYLCASSFDRGRSYEQYFGPGTRLTVT.

V is TRBV12-5 and J is TRBJ1-2; 7 nucleotides match TRBD1. After removal of 5 bases from V and 4 bases from J, the junction contained 4 bases not matched to a gene. The CDR3 extends over 13 amino acids. CDR1 is LGHNT and CDR2 is FRNRAP in the germline V gene. The CDR3 sequence is CASGLGTVYGYTF. CDR3 coding DNA: TGTGCTAGTGGTCTCGGGACAGTCTATGGCTACACCTTC.